Sequencing of this T cell receptor beta chain was carried out in a study of T-cell reconstitution after alpha-beta-depleted transplantation in children. J gave up 12 bases and V 5 bases, and 12 bases lay outside the gene matches. This CDR3 comprises 13 residues. Per the germline V gene, CDR1 is MNHEY and CDR2 is SMNVEV (reference sequence). Unique molecular identifiers tagged the TCRbeta library. Via MiXCR, TCRdb re-called the PCR reads, giving one row per CDR3 protein. Among approximately 510,000 distinct CDR3 sequences listed, around 16% were seen once. This material consisted of PBMCs from the stem cell graft donor, taken from the stem cell graft. The chain employs TRBV27 and TRBJ1-2, with 7 bases that match TRBD1. This TCR came from a human donor who donated a stem cell graft to a child with acute lymphoblastic leukemia. The CDR3 nucleotides are TGTGCCAGCAGTCTACTACCTGGGACAGAAGACACCTTC. Translating gives CASSLLPGTEDTF.